This TCR beta chain derives from a study of blood T cell repertoires in COVID-19. Study background: Nucleic acid was either cDNA or gDNA, and it came from T cells, B-cell-depleted T cells, or PBMCs.

The Seattle site enrolled patients during active infection and followed them longitudinally. In the study's own analysis: Reference gene primer amplification gave nucleated cell count estimates. Libraries were prepared by immunoSEQ multiplex PCR; TCRdb keeps only in-frame clonotypes and omits some of them. V, J and clone size were drawn from that table, and D and trimming were deduced from the DNA. The sample includes 250,000 to 300,000 clones, 80% to 95% of them seen just once. The TCR originated in a woman in her 30s with COVID-19, enrolled during active disease. What was sequenced was peripheral blood.

The DNA of the CDR3 is TGCGCCAGCAGTGAAGCGAGGGCCATGAATCAGCCCCAGCATTTT. Its translation: CASSEARAMNQPQHF. V and J are TRBV10-2 and TRBJ1-5; D call uncertain. From germline, CDR1 is WSHSY and CDR2 SAAADI. V lost 3 bases and J 4 bases, leaving 13 bases between the germline ends. The CDR3 sequence is 15 residues long.